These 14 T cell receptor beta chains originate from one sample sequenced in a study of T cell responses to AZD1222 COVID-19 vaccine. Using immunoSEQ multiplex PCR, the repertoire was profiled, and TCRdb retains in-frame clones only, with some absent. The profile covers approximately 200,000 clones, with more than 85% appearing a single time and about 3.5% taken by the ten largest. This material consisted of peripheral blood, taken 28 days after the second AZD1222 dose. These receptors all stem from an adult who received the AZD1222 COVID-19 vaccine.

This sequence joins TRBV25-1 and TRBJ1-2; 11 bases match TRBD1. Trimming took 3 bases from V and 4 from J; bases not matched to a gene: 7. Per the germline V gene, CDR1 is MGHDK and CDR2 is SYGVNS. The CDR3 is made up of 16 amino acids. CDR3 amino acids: CASSEGGTGGIYGYTF. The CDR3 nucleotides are TGTGCCAGCAGTGAGGGTGGGACAGGGGGAATCTATGGCTACACCTTC.

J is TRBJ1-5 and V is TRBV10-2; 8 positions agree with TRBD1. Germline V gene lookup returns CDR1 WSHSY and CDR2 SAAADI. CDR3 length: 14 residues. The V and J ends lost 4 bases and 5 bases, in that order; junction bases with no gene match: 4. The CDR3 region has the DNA TGCGCCAGCAGTGCCAGGGGGCGAGATCAGCCCCAGCATTTT. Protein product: CASSARGRDQPQHF.

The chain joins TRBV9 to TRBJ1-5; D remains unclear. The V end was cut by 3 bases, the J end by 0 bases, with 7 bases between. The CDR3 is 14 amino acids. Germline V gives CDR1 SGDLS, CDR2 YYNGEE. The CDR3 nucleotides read TGTGCCAGCAGCGGGACTGATAGCAATCAGCCCCAGCATTTT. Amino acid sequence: CASSGTDSNQPQHF.

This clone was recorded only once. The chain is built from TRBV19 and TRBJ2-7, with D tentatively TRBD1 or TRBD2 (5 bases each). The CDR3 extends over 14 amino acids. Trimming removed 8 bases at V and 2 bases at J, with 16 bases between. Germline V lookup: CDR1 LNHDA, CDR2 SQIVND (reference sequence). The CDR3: CASATGPKTYEQYF. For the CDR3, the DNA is TGTGCCAGTGCAACGGGGCCCAAAACCTACGAGCAGTACTTC.

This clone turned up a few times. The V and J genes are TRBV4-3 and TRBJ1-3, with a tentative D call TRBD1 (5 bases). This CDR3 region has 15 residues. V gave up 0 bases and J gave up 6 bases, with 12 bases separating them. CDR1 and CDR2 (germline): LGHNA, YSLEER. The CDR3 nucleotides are TGCGCCAGCAGCCAAGATTCAGGGTTCGTAAACACCATATATTTT. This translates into CASSQDSGFVNTIYF.

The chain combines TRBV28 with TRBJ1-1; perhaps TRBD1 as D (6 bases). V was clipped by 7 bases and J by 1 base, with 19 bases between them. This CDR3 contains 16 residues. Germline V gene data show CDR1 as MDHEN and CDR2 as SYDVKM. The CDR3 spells CASTPPRGLKNTEAFF. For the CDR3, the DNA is TGTGCCAGCACCCCCCCTCGGGGGCTCAAGAACACTGAAGCTTTCTTT. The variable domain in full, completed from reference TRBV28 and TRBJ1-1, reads DVKVTQSSRYLVKRTGEKVFLECVQDMDHENMFWYRQDPGLGLRLIYFSYDVKMKEKGDIPEGYSVSREKKERFSLILESASTNQTSMYLCASTPPRGLKNTEAFFGQGTRLTVV.

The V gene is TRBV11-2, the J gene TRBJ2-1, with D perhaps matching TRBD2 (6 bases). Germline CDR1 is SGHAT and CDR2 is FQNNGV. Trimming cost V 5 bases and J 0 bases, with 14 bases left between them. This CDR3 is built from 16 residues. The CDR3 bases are TGTGCCAGCAGCCCATTACGGGGGAGCTCCTACAATGAGCAGTTCTTC. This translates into CASSPLRGSSYNEQFF.

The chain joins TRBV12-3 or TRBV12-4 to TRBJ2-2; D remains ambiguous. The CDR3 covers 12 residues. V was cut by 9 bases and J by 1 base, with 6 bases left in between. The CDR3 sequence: CASNLNTGELFF. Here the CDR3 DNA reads TGTGCCAGTAACCTGAACACCGGGGAGCTGTTTTTT.

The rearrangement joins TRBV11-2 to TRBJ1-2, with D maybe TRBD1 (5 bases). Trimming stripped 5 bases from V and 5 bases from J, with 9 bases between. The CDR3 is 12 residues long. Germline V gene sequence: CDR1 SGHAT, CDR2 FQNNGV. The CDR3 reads CASSPTGYGYTF. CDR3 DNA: TGTGCCAGCAGCCCCACAGGATATGGCTACACCTTC.

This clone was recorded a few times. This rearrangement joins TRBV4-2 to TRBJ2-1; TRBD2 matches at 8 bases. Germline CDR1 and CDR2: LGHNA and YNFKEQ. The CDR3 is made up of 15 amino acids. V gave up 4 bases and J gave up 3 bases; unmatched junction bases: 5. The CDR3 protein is CASSLPGLDYNEQFF. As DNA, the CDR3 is TGTGCCAGCAGCCTCCCGGGACTAGACTACAATGAGCAGTTCTTC.

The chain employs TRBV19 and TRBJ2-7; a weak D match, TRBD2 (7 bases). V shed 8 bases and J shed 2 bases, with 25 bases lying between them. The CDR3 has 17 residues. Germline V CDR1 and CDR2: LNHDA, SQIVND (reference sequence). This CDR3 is CASSRGGQGKLAYEQYF. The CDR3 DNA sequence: TGTGCCAGTTCTCGGGGAGGGCAGGGGAAATTGGCCTACGAGCAGTACTTC.

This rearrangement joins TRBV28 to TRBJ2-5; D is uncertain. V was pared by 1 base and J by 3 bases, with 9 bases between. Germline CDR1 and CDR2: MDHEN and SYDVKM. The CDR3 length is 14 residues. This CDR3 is CASSLFHSKETQYF. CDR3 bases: TGTGCCAGCAGTTTATTTCACAGTAAAGAGACCCAGTACTTC.

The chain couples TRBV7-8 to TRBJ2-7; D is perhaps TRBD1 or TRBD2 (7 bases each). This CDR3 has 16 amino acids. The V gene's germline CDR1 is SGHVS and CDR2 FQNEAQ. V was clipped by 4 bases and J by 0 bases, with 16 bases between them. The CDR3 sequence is CASSWGGGQTSYEQYF. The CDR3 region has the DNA TGTGCCAGCAGCTGGGGCGGGGGACAGACCTCCTACGAGCAGTACTTC.

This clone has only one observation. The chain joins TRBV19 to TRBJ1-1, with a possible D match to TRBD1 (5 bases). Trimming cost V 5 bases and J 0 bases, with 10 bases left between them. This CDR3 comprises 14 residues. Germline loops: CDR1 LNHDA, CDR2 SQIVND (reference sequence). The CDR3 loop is CASSPGFLNTEAFF. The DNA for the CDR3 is TGTGCCAGTAGTCCAGGGTTCTTGAACACTGAAGCTTTCTTT.